What follows are 9 T cell receptor beta chains derived from one specimen sequenced in a study of immune characterization of retroperitoneal liposarcoma. Each CDR3 protein gets one entry after TCRdb re-called the PCR reads with MiXCR. The data contain 9,900 or so distinct CDR3 sequences, about 29% of them singletons. Sequencing used tumor tissue. The origin of the receptors is a male donor with retroperitoneal liposarcoma.

This clonotype has ten or more counts. This sequence joins TRBV7-8 and TRBJ2-7, with a weak D call TRBD1 (5 bases). The CDR3 contains 12 residues. Germline V gives CDR1 SGHVS, CDR2 FQNEAQ. V dropped 3 bases and J dropped 6 bases, with 9 bases sitting between them. In DNA, the CDR3 is TGTGCCAGCAGCTTTCCCAGGGCCGAGCAGTACTTC. The encoded protein is CASSFPRAEQYF. Drawing the rest from reference TRBV7-8 and TRBJ2-7, the complete variable domain is GAGVSQSPRYKVAKRGQDVALRCDPISGHVSLFWYQQALGQGPEFLTYFQNEAQLDKSGLPSDRFFAERPEGSVSTLKIQRTQQEDSAVYLCASSFPRAEQYFGPGTRLTVT.

This chain uses TRBV7-2 with TRBJ2-3; D gene ambiguous. The CDR3 spans 14 residues. The V gene's germline CDR1 is SGHTA and CDR2 FQGNSA. Trimming shortened V by 4 bases and J by 2 bases, and 10 bases separated the two germline ends. DNA of the CDR3: TGTGCCAGCAGCTCCGGTTCCTCCACAGATACGCAGTATTTT. Translated, it gives CASSSGSSTDTQYF. Drawing the rest from reference TRBV7-2 and TRBJ2-3, the complete variable domain is GAGVSQSPSNKVTEKGKDVELRCDPISGHTALYWYRQSLGQGLEFLIYFQGNSAPDKSGLPSDRFSAERTGGSVSTLTIQRTQQEDSAVYLCASSSGSSTDTQYFGPGTRLTVL.

The V gene is TRBV6-6, the J gene TRBJ2-4; TRBD1 agrees at 7 bases. Germline V gene lookup returns CDR1 MNHNY and CDR2 SVGAGI (reference sequence). Losses at the gene ends were 7 bases for V and 1 base for J; bases not matched to a gene: 1. This CDR3 region has 13 residues. The CDR3 DNA sequence: TGTGCCAGCAAGACAGGGGCCAAAAACATTCAGTACTTC. It yields the protein CASKTGAKNIQYF.

The genes are TRBV12-5 and TRBJ1-1, with D possibly matching TRBD1 (5 bases). Germline V gene data show CDR1 as LGHNT and CDR2 as FRNRAP. The V end lost 7 bases, the J end lost 1 base, and 13 bases lay between the germline ends. The CDR3 runs 14 residues. In DNA, the CDR3 is TGTGCTAGTGCCCTAGGGACGGCGAACACTGAAGCTTTCTTT. Its translation is CASALGTANTEAFF.

This clonotype was seen at least ten times. This chain uses TRBV6-1 with TRBJ2-1, with D unresolved. The CDR3 totals 15 residues. The ends were cut back, 3 bases at V and 4 bases at J, with 13 bases in the middle. The germline CDR1 and CDR2 sequences are MNHNS and SASEGT. CDR3 sequence (DNA): TGTGCCAGCAGTGACTTGAGCGCTCGGTACAATGAGCAGTTCTTC. This gives the protein CASSDLSARYNEQFF.

This clonotype was seen a few times. The chain links TRBV12-3 or TRBV12-4 to TRBJ2-1; D may correspond to TRBD1 or TRBD2 (6 bases each). There are 15 residues in the CDR3. Trimming cost V 6 bases and J 10 bases, with 22 bases left between them. The CDR3 spells CASSEGEGGSYEQFF. The DNA of the CDR3 is TGTGCCAGCAGCGAAGGCGAGGGGGGCTCCTACGAGCAGTTCTTC.

This clonotype was observed a few times. The J gene is TRBJ2-2, the V gene TRBV6-1, with 8 bases that match TRBD2. This CDR3 spans 15 amino acids. CDR1 and CDR2 (germline): MNHNS, SASEGT. J was trimmed by 3 bases and V by 5 bases; bases with no gene match: 5. The CDR3 spells CASSFAGGDTGELFF. The CDR3 coding sequence is TGTGCCAGCAGTTTTGCGGGGGGCGACACCGGGGAGCTGTTTTTT.

The chain employs TRBV10-1 and TRBJ1-3; D unresolved. The V end lost 3 bases, the J end lost 0 bases, and 6 bases lay between the germline ends. There are 14 residues in the CDR3. CDR1 and CDR2 from the germline V gene are WNHNN and SYGVQD (reference sequence). The CDR3 coding sequence is TGCGCCAGCAGTGAAAGGAGCTCTGGAAACACCATATATTTT. This sequence encodes CASSERSSGNTIYF.

This clonotype was seen more than once but under ten times. The chain carries TRBV12-3 or TRBV12-4 and TRBJ1-1, with a weak D call TRBD1 (6 bases). There are 13 residues in the CDR3. V was clipped by 2 bases and J by 13 bases, with 17 bases between them. The CDR3 nucleotides are TGTGCCAGCAGTTTAAAGTTGGGGGGGCTAGGTTTCTTT. It is translated as CASSLKLGGLGFF.